This passage covers 21 T cell receptor beta chains from one sample sequenced in a study of regulatory T cells in long-lasting Graves disease. Arm-PCR with iRepertoire HTBI primers amplified the CDR3 regions for these TCR beta libraries. TCRdb passed the multiplex PCR reads through MiXCR, listing each CDR3 protein once. Among over 500,000 distinct CDR3 sequences listed, 15% to 20% were seen once. As for time point: newly diagnosed GD, antithyroid drugs for less than 3 months. PBMC RNA served as the TCR library source. This sample was also put to use in a study of T cells in Graves' hyperthyroidism and ophthalmopathy.

The sequences come from peripheral blood mononuclear cells (PBMCs), collected at new diagnosis, from a patient treated with antithyroid drugs. The receptors come from a young man with Graves disease.

This clonotype was seen repeatedly, ten times or more. This chain connects TRBV6-1 to TRBJ2-2; unclear D gene. The germline V gene has CDR1 MNHNS and CDR2 SASEGT. V was clipped by 8 bases and J by 6 bases, with 4 bases between them. The CDR3 runs to 10 residues. In DNA form, the CDR3 reads TGTGCCAGCCAGGCCGGGGAGCTGTTTTTT. Translated, it gives CASQAGELFF.

The CDR3 loop is CASPPRESYEQYF. The CDR3 DNA reads as TGTGCCAGCCCTCCGAGGGAGTCCTACGAGCAGTACTTC. The J gene is TRBJ2-7, the V gene TRBV27; a weak D match, TRBD2 (5 bases). The germline CDR1 and CDR2 sequences are MNHEY and SMNVEV (reference sequence). This CDR3 has 13 amino acids. V was trimmed by 8 bases and J by 1 base, leaving 12 bases between them.

This chain uses TRBV11-3 with TRBJ1-1, with no clear D. Trimming pared 0 bases from V and 5 bases from J, leaving 7 bases between. Per the germline V gene, CDR1 is SGHNT and CDR2 is YENEEA. The CDR3 contains 13 residues. The CDR3 loop reads CASSLDWRTEAFF. In DNA form, the CDR3 reads TGTGCCAGCAGCTTAGATTGGAGGACTGAAGCTTTCTTT.

The chain is built from TRBV10-2 and TRBJ2-6, with D unclear. Germline CDR1 reads WSHSY; CDR2 reads SAAADI. Trimming removed 9 bases at V and 2 bases at J, with 11 bases between. This CDR3 contains 14 residues. CDR3 sequence reads: CASRRVTGANVLTF. The CDR3 DNA reads TGCGCCAGTCGTAGGGTGACTGGGGCCAACGTCCTGACTTTC.

This clonotype was seen repeatedly, ten times or more. V and J are TRBV30 and TRBJ1-2; the D gene is possibly TRBD1 (6 bases). Per the germline V gene, CDR1 is GTSNPN and CDR2 is SVGIG (reference sequence). V lost 1 base and J lost 4, with 16 bases in between. CDR3 length: 15 amino acids. CDR3 sequence reads: CAWSAWGGGSYGYTF. Here the CDR3 DNA reads TGTGCCTGGAGTGCCTGGGGGGGCGGCAGCTATGGCTACACCTTC. The full variable domain, its missing parts supplied by reference TRBV30 and TRBJ1-2, is SQTIHQWPATLVQPVGSPLSLECTVEGTSNPNLYWYRQAAGRGLQLLFYSVGIGQISSEVPQNLSASRPQDRQFILSSKKLLLSDSGFYLCAWSAWGGGSYGYTFGSGTRLTVV.

In its sample, this clonotype was seen many times. The chain uses TRBV9 and TRBJ1-1, with TRBD1 matching 9 bases. The germline gives CDR1 SGDLS, CDR2 YYNGEE. The CDR3 covers 15 residues. Trimming removed 3 bases from V and 4 bases from J; junction bases left unmatched: 7. CDR3: CASSATGGAGTEAFF. DNA of the CDR3: TGTGCCAGCAGCGCTACAGGGGGCGCAGGCACTGAAGCTTTCTTT.

V and J are TRBV6-1 and TRBJ2-5; D remains unclear. V was shortened by 2 bases and J by 4 bases, with 23 bases between the two germline ends. Germline CDR1 MNHNS, CDR2 SASEGT. The CDR3 has 18 amino acids. The DNA for the CDR3 is TGTGCCAGCAGTGAAATGGAAATGCGAGTCGGGCTCAGAGAGACCCAGTACTTC. Translation gives CASSEMEMRVGLRETQYF.

Many counts were recorded for this clonotype. The rearrangement uses TRBV27 and TRBJ2-5, with TRBD1 matching over 8 bases. V lost 6 bases and J lost 5; bases outside the gene matches: 8. The CDR3 runs 14 residues. Germline loops: CDR1 MNHEY, CDR2 SMNVEV (reference sequence). The DNA of the CDR3 is TGTGCCAGCAGGCGGGGCAGGGGGCTCGAGACCCAGTACTTC. Encoded protein: CASRRGRGLETQYF.

This clonotype was seen many times. This rearrangement joins TRBV15 to TRBJ2-5; the D is unclear. There are 14 residues in the CDR3. The V end was cut by 3 bases, the J end by 1 base, with 9 bases between. Germline values: CDR1 LNHNV, CDR2 YYDKDF (reference sequence). For the CDR3, the DNA is TGTGCCACCAGCAGTTTTGTTGCCCAAGAGACCCAGTACTTC. Its protein is CATSSFVAQETQYF.

This clonotype was detected a few times. The chain combines TRBV11-2 with TRBJ2-2; D might be TRBD2 (7 bases). The germline gives CDR1 SGHAT, CDR2 FQNNGV. Trimming removed 3 bases from V and 4 bases from J, with 15 bases in between. CDR3 length: 16 amino acids. The CDR3 nucleotides are TGTGCCAGCAGCTTTGTGGGGGGGGGCTTCACCGGGGAGCTGTTTTTT. Translated, it gives CASSFVGGGFTGELFF.

This clonotype came up many times. The rearrangement uses TRBV5-5 and TRBJ2-7; D tentatively reads TRBD1 or TRBD2 (6 bases each). V was shortened by 3 bases and J by 4 bases, with 20 bases between the two germline ends. The length of the CDR3 is 16 residues. The germline gives CDR1 SGHKS, CDR2 YYEKEE (reference sequence). The CDR3: CASSSMSRGRKYEQYF. The CDR3 DNA reads TGTGCCAGCAGCTCCATGTCCCGGGGGCGAAAGTACGAGCAGTACTTC.

This clonotype was recorded many times. The J gene is TRBJ2-7, the V gene TRBV20-1; 7 bases fit TRBD1. V lost 5 bases to trimming and J lost 2 bases; unmatched junction nucleotides: 12. Germline CDR1 reads DFQATT; CDR2 reads SNEGSKA (reference sequence). The CDR3 totals 15 residues. The CDR3 DNA follows: TGCAGTGCTGACGAAATGGGGACAGAGGCCTACGAGCAGTACTTC. It yields the protein CSADEMGTEAYEQYF.

This clonotype was recorded many times. This chain links TRBV7-9 with TRBJ2-7; tentative D call: TRBD2 (5 bases). CDR3 length equals 14 residues. Germline values: CDR1 SEHNR, CDR2 FQNEAQ (reference sequence). Trimming took off 5 bases at V and 6 bases at J, with 17 bases between the two ends. For the CDR3, the DNA is TGTGCCAGCAGCCGCGGAGGAAGTCTTCCCGAGCAGTACTTC. The encoded protein is CASSRGGSLPEQYF.

This clonotype has a handful of counts. V is TRBV9 and J is TRBJ2-1; 9 nucleotides agree with TRBD2. CDR3 length: 16 residues. With 0 bases clipped from V and 7 bases from J, the junction kept 8 bases outside the gene matches. Looked up from germline, CDR1 is SGDLS and CDR2 is YYNGEE. The CDR3 sequence is CASSVGGGRAANEQFF. The CDR3 DNA sequence: TGTGCCAGCAGCGTAGGGGGCGGGAGGGCCGCGAATGAGCAGTTCTTC.

The chain combines TRBV19 with TRBJ2-1, with D uncertain. The CDR3 sequence is 15 residues long. With 5 bases removed from V and 3 bases from J, the gap between germline ends came to 14 bases. CDR1 and CDR2 from the germline V gene are LNHDA and SQIVND (reference sequence). The CDR3 bases are TGTGCCAGTAGTCTGCGGACGCTACTCTACAATGAGCAGTTCTTC. Protein product: CASSLRTLLYNEQFF.

This clonotype was detected ten times or more. The V and J genes are TRBV20-1 and TRBJ2-7; TRBD2 matches at 8 bases. The CDR3 is 15 amino acids. The germline V gene encodes CDR1 DFQATT and CDR2 SNEGSKA (reference sequence). Unmatched junction bases numbered 6, after V lost 2 bases and J lost 0 bases. The CDR3 DNA reads TGCAGTGCTAGATTCCGGGAGGGGCGCTCCTACGAGCAGTACTTC. Amino acids: CSARFREGRSYEQYF.

This clonotype was found a few times. The gene calls are TRBV7-9 and TRBJ2-1; 7 bases are shared with TRBD2. V shed 0 bases, J shed 9 bases, and the junction held 5 bases outside the gene matches. The germline CDR1 and CDR2 sequences are SEHNR and FQNEAQ (reference sequence). This CDR3 spans 14 amino acids. The CDR3 reads CASSLAQREAEQFF. DNA of the CDR3: TGTGCCAGCAGCTTAGCCCAGCGGGAAGCTGAGCAGTTCTTC.

The chain couples TRBV9 to TRBJ2-1; D is unclear. Germline CDR1 reads SGDLS; CDR2 reads YYNGEE. This CDR3 has 13 residues. The V and J ends lost 1 base and 2 bases respectively, with 4 bases between them. For the CDR3, the DNA is TGTGCCAGCAGCGTATTCACCTACAATGAGCAGTTCTTC. Amino acid sequence: CASSVFTYNEQFF.

The chain recombines TRBV18 with TRBJ2-7, with a tentative D call TRBD2 (5 bases). CDR3 length equals 14 residues. V was pared by 3 bases and J by 4 bases, with 13 bases between. Germline V gives CDR1 KGHSH, CDR2 LQKENI. The CDR3 sequence: CASSPTGINYEQYF. The CDR3 DNA reads as TGTGCCAGCTCACCGACCGGGATCAATTACGAGCAGTACTTC.

This clonotype was found a few times. The chain employs TRBV19 and TRBJ2-1, with D unresolved. CDR3 length: 15 amino acids. The V gene lost 3 bases and the J gene lost 2 bases, with 11 bases spanning the gap. Looked up from germline, CDR1 is LNHDA and CDR2 is SQIVND (reference sequence). For the CDR3, the DNA is TGTGCCAGTAGTATTTTGACTGAACCCTACAATGAGCAGTTCTTC. Protein: CASSILTEPYNEQFF.

This rearrangement joins TRBV19 to TRBJ1-2, with D unresolved. This CDR3 comprises 13 residues. The germline gives CDR1 LNHDA, CDR2 SQIVND (reference sequence). Trimming shortened V by 8 bases and J by 2 bases, and 12 bases separated the two germline ends. The CDR3, as DNA: TGTGCCAGTCAAAAAGGACGGAACTATGGCTACACCTTC. Translation: CASQKGRNYGYTF.